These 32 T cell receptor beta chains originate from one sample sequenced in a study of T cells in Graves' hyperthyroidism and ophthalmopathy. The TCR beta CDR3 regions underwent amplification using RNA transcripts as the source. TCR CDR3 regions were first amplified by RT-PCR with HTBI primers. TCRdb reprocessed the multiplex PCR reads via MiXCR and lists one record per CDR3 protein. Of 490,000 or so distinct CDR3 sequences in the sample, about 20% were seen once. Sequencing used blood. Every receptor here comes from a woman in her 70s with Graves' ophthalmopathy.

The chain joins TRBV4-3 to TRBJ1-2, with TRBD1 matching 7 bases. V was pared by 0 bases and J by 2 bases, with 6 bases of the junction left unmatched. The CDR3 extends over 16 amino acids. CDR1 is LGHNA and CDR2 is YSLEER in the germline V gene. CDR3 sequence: CASSQDLWTGNYGYTF. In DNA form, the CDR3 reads TGCGCCAGCAGCCAAGATCTTTGGACAGGCAACTATGGCTACACCTTC.

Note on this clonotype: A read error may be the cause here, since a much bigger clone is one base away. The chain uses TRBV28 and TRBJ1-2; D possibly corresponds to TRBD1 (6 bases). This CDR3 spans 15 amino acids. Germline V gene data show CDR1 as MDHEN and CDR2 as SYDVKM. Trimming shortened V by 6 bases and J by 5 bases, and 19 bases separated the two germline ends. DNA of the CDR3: TGTGCCAGCAGAGACTCGAACAGGGATCTTTATGGCTACACCTTC. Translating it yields CASRDSNRDLYGYTF.

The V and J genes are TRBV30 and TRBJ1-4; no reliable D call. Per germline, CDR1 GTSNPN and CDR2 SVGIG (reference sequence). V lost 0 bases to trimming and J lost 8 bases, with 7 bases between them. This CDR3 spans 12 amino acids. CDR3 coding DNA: TGTGCCTGGAGTGTAATGCGAGAAAAACTGTTTTTT. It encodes CAWSVMREKLFF.

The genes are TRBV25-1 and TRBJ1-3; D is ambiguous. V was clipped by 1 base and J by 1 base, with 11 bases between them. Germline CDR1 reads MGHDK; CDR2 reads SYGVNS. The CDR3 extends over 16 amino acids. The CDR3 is CASSEWVLSSGNTIYF. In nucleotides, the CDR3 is TGTGCCAGCAGTGAATGGGTCCTTTCATCTGGAAACACCATATATTTT.

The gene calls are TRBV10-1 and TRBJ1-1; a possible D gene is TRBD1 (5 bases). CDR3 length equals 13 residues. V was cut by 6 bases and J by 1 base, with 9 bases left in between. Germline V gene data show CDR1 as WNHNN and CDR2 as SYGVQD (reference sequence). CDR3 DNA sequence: TGCGCCAGCAGAATGGGACCGAACACTGAAGCTTTCTTT. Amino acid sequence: CASRMGPNTEAFF.

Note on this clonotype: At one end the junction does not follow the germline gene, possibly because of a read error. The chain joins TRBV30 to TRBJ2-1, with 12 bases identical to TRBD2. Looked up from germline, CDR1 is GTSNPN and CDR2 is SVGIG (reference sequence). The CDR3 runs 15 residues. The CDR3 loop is CAWSPRLAGDNERFF. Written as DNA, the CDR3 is TGTGCCTGGAGCCCGCGACTAGCGGGGGACAATGAGCGGTTCTTC.

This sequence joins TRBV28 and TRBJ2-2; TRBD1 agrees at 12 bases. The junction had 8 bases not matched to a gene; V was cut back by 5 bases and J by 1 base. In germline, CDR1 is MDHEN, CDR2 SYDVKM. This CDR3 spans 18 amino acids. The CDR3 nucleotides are TGTGCCAGCAGTGTCGGGACAGGGGGCGTTTTGAACACCGGGGAGCTGTTTTTT. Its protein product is CASSVGTGGVLNTGELFF.

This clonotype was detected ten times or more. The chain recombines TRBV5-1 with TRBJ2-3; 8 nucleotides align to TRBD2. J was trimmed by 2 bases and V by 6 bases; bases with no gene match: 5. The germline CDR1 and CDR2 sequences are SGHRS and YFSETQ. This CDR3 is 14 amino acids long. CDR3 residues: CASNLAGDTDTQYF. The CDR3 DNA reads TGCGCCAGCAATCTAGCGGGCGACACAGATACGCAGTATTTT.

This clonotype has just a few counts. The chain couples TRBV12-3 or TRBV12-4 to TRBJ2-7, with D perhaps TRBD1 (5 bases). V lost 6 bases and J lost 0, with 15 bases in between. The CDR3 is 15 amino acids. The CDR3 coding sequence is TGTGCCAGCAGCCTTTTTGGTGGGGCCTCCTACGAGCAGTACTTC. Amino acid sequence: CASSLFGGASYEQYF.

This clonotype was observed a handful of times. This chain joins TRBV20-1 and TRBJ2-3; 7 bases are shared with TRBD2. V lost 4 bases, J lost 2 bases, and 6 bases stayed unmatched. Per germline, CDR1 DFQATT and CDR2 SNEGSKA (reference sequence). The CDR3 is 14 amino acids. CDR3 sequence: CSAKGGSTTDTQYF. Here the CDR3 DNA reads TGCAGTGCTAAAGGCGGGAGTACCACAGATACGCAGTATTTT.

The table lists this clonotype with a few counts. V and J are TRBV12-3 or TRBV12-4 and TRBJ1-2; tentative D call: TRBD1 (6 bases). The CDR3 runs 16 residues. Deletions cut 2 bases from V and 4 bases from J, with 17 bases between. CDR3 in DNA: TGTGCCAGCAGTTTAAGGGGGGCGGGGAGTTCCTATGGCTACACCTTC. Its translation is CASSLRGAGSSYGYTF.

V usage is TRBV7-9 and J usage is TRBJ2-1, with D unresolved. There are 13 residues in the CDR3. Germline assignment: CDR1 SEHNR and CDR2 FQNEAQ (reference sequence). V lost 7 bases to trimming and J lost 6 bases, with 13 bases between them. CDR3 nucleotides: TGTGCCAGCACCCTAGGTGTTGCCAATGAGCAGTTCTTC. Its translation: CASTLGVANEQFF.

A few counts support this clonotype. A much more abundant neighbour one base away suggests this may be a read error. CDR3 sequence: CASSSPIRSYNEQSF. Here the CDR3 DNA reads TGTGCCAGCAGTTCCCCGATTCGGTCCTACAATGAGCAGTCCTTC. The chain couples TRBV28 to TRBJ2-1, with unresolved D. CDR3 length equals 15 residues. Germline values: CDR1 MDHEN, CDR2 SYDVKM. The full variable domain, its missing parts supplied by reference TRBV28 and TRBJ2-1, is DVKVTQSSRYLVKRTGEKVFLECVQDMDHENMFWYRQDPGLGLRLIYFSYDVKMKEKGDIPEGYSVSREKKERFSLILESASTNQTSMYLCASSSPIRSYNEQSFGPGTRLTVL.

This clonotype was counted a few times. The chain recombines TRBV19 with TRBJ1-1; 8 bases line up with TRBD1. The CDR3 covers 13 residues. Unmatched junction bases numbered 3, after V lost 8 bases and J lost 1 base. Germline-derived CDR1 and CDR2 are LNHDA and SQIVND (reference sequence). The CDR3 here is CASYDRGNTEAFF. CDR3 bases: TGTGCCAGTTACGACAGGGGGAACACTGAAGCTTTCTTT.

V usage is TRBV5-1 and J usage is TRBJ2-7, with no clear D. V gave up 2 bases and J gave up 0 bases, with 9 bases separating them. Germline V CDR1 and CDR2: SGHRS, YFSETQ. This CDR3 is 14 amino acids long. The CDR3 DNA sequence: TGCGCCAGCAGCTTTAAGGTCAGCTCCTACGAGCAGTACTTC. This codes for CASSFKVSSYEQYF.

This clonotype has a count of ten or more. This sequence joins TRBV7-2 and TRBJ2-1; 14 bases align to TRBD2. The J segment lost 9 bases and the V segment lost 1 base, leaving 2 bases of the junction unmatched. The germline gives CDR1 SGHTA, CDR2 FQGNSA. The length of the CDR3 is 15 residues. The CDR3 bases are TGTGCCAGCAGCTTAGTCGGACTAGCGGGAGGTGAGCAGTTCTTC. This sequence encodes CASSLVGLAGGEQFF.

The CDR3 loop reads CAILSGTSSAGEQFF. The CDR3 region has the DNA TGTGCCATCCTTTCCGGGACTAGCTCTGCAGGAGAGCAGTTCTTC. The chain is built from TRBV10-3 and TRBJ2-1; 9 positions agree with TRBD2. The trim removed 8 bases at V and 10 bases at J, leaving 15 bases unmatched. CDR1 and CDR2 (germline): ENHRY, SYGVKD. The CDR3 covers 15 residues.

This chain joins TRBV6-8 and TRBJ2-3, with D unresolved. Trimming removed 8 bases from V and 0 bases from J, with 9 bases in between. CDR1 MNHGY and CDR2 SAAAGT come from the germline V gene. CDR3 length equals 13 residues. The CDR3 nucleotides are TGTGCCAGCTTTCGACCCAGCACAGATACGCAGTATTTT. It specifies CASFRPSTDTQYF.

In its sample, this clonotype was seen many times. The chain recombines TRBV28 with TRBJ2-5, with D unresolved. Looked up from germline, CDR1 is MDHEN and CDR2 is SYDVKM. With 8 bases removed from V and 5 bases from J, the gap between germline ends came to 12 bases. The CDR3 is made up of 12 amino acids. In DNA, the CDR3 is TGTGCCAGCCGGCGAGGTTTGGAGACCCAGTACTTC. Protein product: CASRRGLETQYF.

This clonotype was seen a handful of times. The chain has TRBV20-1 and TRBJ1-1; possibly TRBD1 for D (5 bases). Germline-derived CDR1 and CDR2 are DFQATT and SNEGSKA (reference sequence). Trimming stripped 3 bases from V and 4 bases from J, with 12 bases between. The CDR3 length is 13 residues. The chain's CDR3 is CSASRDPGTEAFF. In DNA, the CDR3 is TGCAGTGCTAGTCGGGACCCGGGCACTGAAGCTTTCTTT.

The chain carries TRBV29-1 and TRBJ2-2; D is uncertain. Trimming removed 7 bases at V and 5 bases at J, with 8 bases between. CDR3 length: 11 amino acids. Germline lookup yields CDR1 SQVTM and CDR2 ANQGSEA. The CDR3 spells CSAAITGELFF. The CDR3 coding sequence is TGCAGCGCTGCTATTACCGGGGAGCTGTTTTTT.

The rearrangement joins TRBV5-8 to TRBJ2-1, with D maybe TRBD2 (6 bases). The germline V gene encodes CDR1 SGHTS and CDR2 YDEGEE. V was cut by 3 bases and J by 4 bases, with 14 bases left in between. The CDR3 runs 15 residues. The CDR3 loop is CASSSTGTAYNEQFF. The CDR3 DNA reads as TGTGCCAGCAGCTCGACCGGGACTGCTTACAATGAGCAGTTCTTC.

CDR3 residues: CASSPLLGQAGNEQFF. In nucleotides, the CDR3 is TGTGCCAGCTCACCGCTCCTGGGACAGGCGGGAAATGAGCAGTTCTTC. The rearrangement links TRBV18 to TRBJ2-1; 8 nucleotides line up with TRBD1. V lost 3 bases and J lost 7; bases outside the gene matches: 11. The CDR3 is 16 residues long. Germline CDR1 is KGHSH and CDR2 is LQKENI.

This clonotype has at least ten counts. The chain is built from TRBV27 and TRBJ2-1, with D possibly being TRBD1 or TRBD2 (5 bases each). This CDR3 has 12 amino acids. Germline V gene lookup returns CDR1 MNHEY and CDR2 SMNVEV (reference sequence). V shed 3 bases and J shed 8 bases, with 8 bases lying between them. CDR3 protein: CASSFMGDEQFF. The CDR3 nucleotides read TGTGCCAGCAGTTTTATGGGGGATGAGCAGTTCTTC.

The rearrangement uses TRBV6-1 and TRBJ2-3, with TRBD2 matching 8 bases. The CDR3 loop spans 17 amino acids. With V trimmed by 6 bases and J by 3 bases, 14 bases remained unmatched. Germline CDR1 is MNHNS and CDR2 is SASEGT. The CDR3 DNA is TGTGCCAGCAGCGGGGGGGGGTGGAGCGGAGATACAGATACGCAGTATTTT. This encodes CASSGGGWSGDTDTQYF.

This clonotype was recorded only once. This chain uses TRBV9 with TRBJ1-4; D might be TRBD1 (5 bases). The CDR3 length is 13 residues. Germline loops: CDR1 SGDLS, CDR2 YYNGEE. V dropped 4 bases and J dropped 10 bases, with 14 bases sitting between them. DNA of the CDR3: TGTGCCAGCAGCTTAGCGGGGGACGGAAAACTGTTTTTT. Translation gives CASSLAGDGKLFF.

CDR3 region: CASSLKHPGEQYF. CDR3 nucleotides: TGTGCCAGCAGCTTAAAACATCCGGGCGAGCAGTACTTC. The rearrangement links TRBV7-3 to TRBJ2-7, with D hard to call. CDR1 SGHTA and CDR2 FQGTGA come from the germline V gene. The CDR3 is 13 amino acids. V was cut by 1 base and J by 6 bases, with 10 bases left in between.

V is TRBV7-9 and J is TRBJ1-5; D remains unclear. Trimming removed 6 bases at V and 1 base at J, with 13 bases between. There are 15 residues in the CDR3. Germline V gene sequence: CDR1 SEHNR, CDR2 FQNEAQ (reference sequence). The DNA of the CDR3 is TGTGCCAGCAGTCGTACTACGCTGAGCAATCAGCCCCAGCATTTT. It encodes CASSRTTLSNQPQHF.

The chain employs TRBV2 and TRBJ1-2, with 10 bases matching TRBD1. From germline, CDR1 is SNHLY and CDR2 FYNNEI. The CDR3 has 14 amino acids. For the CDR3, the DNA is TGTGCGTCCTATATGGGACAGGGGTTCTATGGCTACACCTTC. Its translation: CASYMGQGFYGYTF.

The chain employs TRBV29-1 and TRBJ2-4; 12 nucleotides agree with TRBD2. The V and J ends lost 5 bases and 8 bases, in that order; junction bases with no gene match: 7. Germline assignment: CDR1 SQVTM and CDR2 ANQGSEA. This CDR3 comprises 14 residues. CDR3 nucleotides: TGCAGCGTTCGACTAGCGGGAGTATCATACATTCAGTACTTC. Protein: CSVRLAGVSYIQYF.

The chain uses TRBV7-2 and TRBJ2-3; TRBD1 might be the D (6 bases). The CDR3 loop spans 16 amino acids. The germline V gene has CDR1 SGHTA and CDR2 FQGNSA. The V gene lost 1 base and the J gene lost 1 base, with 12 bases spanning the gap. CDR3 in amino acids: CASSLVTGRGTDTQYF. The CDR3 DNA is TGTGCCAGCAGCTTAGTAACAGGGCGGGGCACAGATACGCAGTATTTT.

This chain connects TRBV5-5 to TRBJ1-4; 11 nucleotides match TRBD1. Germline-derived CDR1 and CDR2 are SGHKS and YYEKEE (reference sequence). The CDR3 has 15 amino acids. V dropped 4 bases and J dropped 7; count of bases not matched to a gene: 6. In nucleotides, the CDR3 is TGTGCCAGCAGCGTCACCGGGACAGGGGGTGAAAAACTGTTTTTT. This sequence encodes CASSVTGTGGEKLFF. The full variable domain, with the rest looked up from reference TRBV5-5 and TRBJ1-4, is DAGVTQSPTHLIKTRGQQVTLRCSPISGHKSVSWYQQVLGQGPQFIFQYYEKEERGRGNFPDRFSARQFPNYSSELNVNALLLGDSALYLCASSVTGTGGEKLFFGSGTQLSVL.